These 23 T cell receptor beta chains were all obtained from the same sample, sequenced in a study of T cells after yellow fever vaccination. TCRdb called the 5' RACE reads again in MiXCR, with one record for every CDR3 protein. The data contain fewer than 500,000 distinct CDR3 sequences, over 15% of them singletons. Sequencing used PBMCs, obtained before the yellow fever booster vaccination. Source of these receptors: a young man who received the YFV17D yellow fever vaccine.

This rearrangement joins TRBV3-1 to TRBJ1-2, with D possibly TRBD1 on 6 matching bases. V lost 5 bases and J 7 bases, leaving 14 bases between the germline ends. CDR3 size: 13 residues. In germline, CDR1 is LGHDT, CDR2 YNNKEL (reference sequence). The CDR3 reads CASSLTGRGGYTF. The CDR3 DNA is TGTGCCAGCAGCTTAACAGGGCGCGGTGGCTACACCTTC.

This clonotype was recorded many times. This sequence joins TRBV29-1 and TRBJ2-5; 10 bases line up with TRBD2. This CDR3 is 14 amino acids long. V was pared by 8 bases and J by 2 bases, with 8 bases of the junction left unmatched. The germline V gene encodes CDR1 SQVTM and CDR2 ANQGSEA. CDR3 sequence reads: CSPRIAGGQETQYF. The CDR3 bases are TGCAGCCCCCGGATAGCGGGAGGACAAGAGACCCAGTACTTC.

The CDR3 loop is CASSLIAGGSQPQHF. The DNA of the CDR3 is TGTGCCAGCAGCTTAATTGCAGGGGGCAGCCAGCCCCAGCATTTT. V usage is TRBV5-5 and J usage is TRBJ1-5; 8 bases match TRBD1. The germline V gene has CDR1 SGHKS and CDR2 YYEKEE (reference sequence). The CDR3 length is 15 residues. Unmatched junction bases numbered 8, after V lost 2 bases and J lost 7 bases.

This clonotype was picked up a small number of times. J is TRBJ1-6 and V is TRBV5-6; no clear D gene. CDR1 is SGHDT and CDR2 is YYEEEE in the germline V gene. The CDR3 covers 17 residues. Trimming took 0 bases from V and 7 from J, leaving 17 bases between them. The CDR3 here is CASSLVSASLENSPLHF. The DNA for the CDR3 is TGTGCCAGCAGCTTGGTATCAGCCAGCCTAGAAAATTCACCCCTCCACTTT.

This clonotype was seen only a few times. The chain uses TRBV20-1 and TRBJ1-1, with D maybe TRBD1 (6 bases). CDR1 and CDR2 from the germline V gene are DFQATT and SNEGSKA (reference sequence). V lost 0 bases to trimming and J lost 1 base, with 9 bases between them. The CDR3 has 14 amino acids. This CDR3 reads CSARESRGNTEAFF. CDR3 nucleotides: TGCAGTGCTAGAGAGAGCAGGGGGAACACTGAAGCTTTCTTT.

This clonotype was found a few times. The V call is TRBV6-5, the J call TRBJ1-2, with TRBD1 matching 8 bases. V shed 0 bases and J 5 bases; nucleotides not matched to a gene: 5. There are 15 residues in the CDR3. The germline V gene has CDR1 MNHEY and CDR2 SVGAGI. This CDR3 is CASSYSGQGEYGYTF. The CDR3 nucleotides read TGTGCCAGCAGTTACTCTGGACAGGGAGAATATGGCTACACCTTC.

This clonotype was recorded only once. This chain connects TRBV6-6 to TRBJ2-5, with D unresolved. CDR3 length: 14 residues. The germline CDR1 and CDR2 sequences are MNHNY and SVGAGI (reference sequence). Trimming took off 3 bases at V and 2 bases at J, with 10 bases between the two ends. This chain's CDR3 is CASSYSTEQETQYF. The CDR3 DNA is TGTGCCAGCAGTTATTCGACGGAACAAGAGACCCAGTACTTC.

For this clonotype: One end of the junction does not line up with germline, which may come from a read error. This rearrangement joins TRBV4-2 to TRBJ1-1; TRBD1 agrees at 8 bases. Germline V gene lookup returns CDR1 LGHNA and CDR2 YNFKEQ. This CDR3 comprises 13 residues. CDR3 in DNA: TGTGCCAGCGGCCAAGACGGACAGGGTGAAGCTTTCTTT. As protein: CASGQDGQGEAFF.

The V and J genes are TRBV20-1 and TRBJ2-3, with no clear D. The V end was cut by 6 bases, the J end by 5 bases, with 15 bases between. CDR3 length equals 13 residues. CDR1 and CDR2 (germline): DFQATT, SNEGSKA (reference sequence). The CDR3 DNA follows: TGCAGTGCCAAGGACGATCCGAGAGATACGCAGTATTTT. This translates into CSAKDDPRDTQYF.

The genes are TRBV11-1 and TRBJ1-5; D remains ambiguous. The CDR3 extends over 14 amino acids. V lost 7 bases and J 2 bases, leaving 12 bases between the germline ends. Per germline, CDR1 SGHAT and CDR2 FQDESV (reference sequence). CDR3 nucleotides: TGTGCCAGCACTTCCGTTGATGGCAATCAGCCCCAGCATTTT. Its protein is CASTSVDGNQPQHF. Combining the CDR3 with reference TRBV11-1 and TRBJ1-5 gives the whole variable domain EAEVAQSPRYKITEKSQAVAFWCDPISGHATLYWYRQILGQGPELLVQFQDESVVDDSQLPKDRFSAERLKGVDSTLKIQPAELGDSAMYLCASTSVDGNQPQHFGDGTRLSIL.

This clonotype turned up a few times. J is TRBJ2-3 and V is TRBV5-5; 7 bases map to TRBD1. The CDR3 runs 15 residues. The ends lost 4 bases at V and 2 bases at J; junction bases unmatched: 7. The germline gives CDR1 SGHKS, CDR2 YYEKEE (reference sequence). The CDR3 protein is CASSRPGQLTDTQYF. CDR3 in DNA: TGTGCCAGCAGCCGCCCGGGACAGCTCACAGATACGCAGTATTTT.

This clonotype was seen a handful of times. This chain joins TRBV5-6 and TRBJ2-1, with no clear D. V lost 4 bases to trimming and J lost 9 bases, with 11 bases between them. The CDR3 consists of 12 residues. CDR1 and CDR2 from the germline V gene are SGHDT and YYEEEE. The CDR3 loop reads CASSTPGSEQFF. As DNA, the CDR3 is TGTGCCAGCAGCACCCCCGGGTCTGAGCAGTTCTTC.

This rearrangement joins TRBV28 to TRBJ1-1, with no clear D. This CDR3 is built from 13 residues. Germline loops: CDR1 MDHEN, CDR2 SYDVKM. Trimming left V 5 bases short and J 0 bases short, with 7 bases between. The chain's CDR3 is CASSEQLNTEAFF. The CDR3, as DNA: TGTGCCAGCAGTGAGCAGTTGAACACTGAAGCTTTCTTT.

This sequence joins TRBV6-6 and TRBJ2-3; tentatively, D is TRBD2 (5 bases). This CDR3 spans 18 amino acids. Germline-derived CDR1 and CDR2 are MNHNY and SVGAGI (reference sequence). V was cut by 5 bases and J by 6 bases, with 27 bases left in between. The CDR3: CASSDPFKPEEMSDTQYF. In nucleotides, the CDR3 is TGTGCCAGCAGTGACCCTTTCAAGCCGGAGGAGATGTCTGATACGCAGTATTTT.

A few counts support this clonotype. This sequence joins TRBV11-2 and TRBJ2-2; D unclear. Per germline, CDR1 SGHAT and CDR2 FQNNGV. V lost 4 bases and J 7 bases, leaving 7 bases between the germline ends. This CDR3 spans 12 amino acids. CDR3 bases: TGTGCCAGCAGCTGGCAGGTCGGGGAGCTGTTTTTT. Protein product: CASSWQVGELFF.

This chain uses TRBV24-1 with TRBJ2-7; D remains ambiguous. The CDR3 length is 17 residues. Germline V gene data show CDR1 as KGHDR and CDR2 as SFDVKD. V gave up 8 bases and J gave up 2 bases, with 24 bases separating them. The CDR3 DNA follows: TGTGCCACCATGGAACGGGCCATATGGGTCCCCCCCTACGAGCAGTACTTC. This encodes CATMERAIWVPPYEQYF.

The J gene is TRBJ1-1, the V gene TRBV14; D is unresolved. The CDR3 runs 13 residues. Trimming stripped 0 bases from V and 9 bases from J, with 11 bases between. Germline-derived CDR1 and CDR2 are SGHDN and FVKESK. The CDR3 loop reads CASSQDWQPKAFF. The CDR3 DNA reads as TGTGCCAGCAGCCAAGATTGGCAGCCTAAAGCTTTCTTT.

This clonotype was counted only a few times. J is TRBJ2-7 and V is TRBV12-3 or TRBV12-4; weak D call: TRBD1 (6 bases). V lost 8 bases to trimming and J lost 0 bases, with 11 bases between them. The CDR3 runs to 13 residues. The CDR3 loop is CASGDRNSYEQYF. For the CDR3, the DNA is TGTGCCAGCGGTGACAGGAACTCCTACGAGCAGTACTTC.

The chain employs TRBV20-1 and TRBJ1-1; perhaps TRBD1 as D (5 bases). This CDR3 spans 13 amino acids. Trimming took 5 bases from V and 11 from J, leaving 21 bases between them. Germline assignment: CDR1 DFQATT and CDR2 SNEGSKA (reference sequence). The CDR3 DNA sequence: TGCAGTGCTTTCTTATACAGAGGTGGGGGGGCTTTCTTT. Translating it yields CSAFLYRGGGAFF.

This CDR3 reads CASSPMVAASGQETQYF. CDR3 DNA sequence: TGTGCCAGCAGCCCAATGGTGGCGGCCAGTGGCCAAGAGACCCAGTACTTC. This chain connects TRBV4-2 to TRBJ2-5; D is unclear. Trimming took off 4 bases at V and 1 base at J, with 19 bases between the two ends. From germline, CDR1 is LGHNA and CDR2 YNFKEQ. The CDR3 spans 17 residues.

Written as DNA, the CDR3 is TGTGCCTGGGACAGGGGGCCTGGAGAGACCCAGTACTTC. The encoded protein is CAWDRGPGETQYF. The chain joins TRBV30 to TRBJ2-5; 10 bases map to TRBD1. CDR1 and CDR2 from the germline V gene are GTSNPN and SVGIG (reference sequence). Unmatched junction bases numbered 4, after V lost 5 bases and J lost 4 bases. The CDR3 sequence is 13 residues long.

This clonotype was detected a few times. The rearrangement uses TRBV6-5 and TRBJ1-2; D is unresolved. V was cut by 5 bases and J by 1 base, with 11 bases left in between. Per germline, CDR1 MNHEY and CDR2 SVGAGI. This CDR3 is 14 amino acids long. Here the CDR3 reads CASSPGPSNYGYTF. In DNA, the CDR3 is TGTGCCAGCAGTCCCGGGCCGAGTAACTATGGCTACACCTTC.

This chain connects TRBV28 to TRBJ2-1, with 7 bases that match TRBD1. V lost 5 bases and J lost 10; bases outside the gene matches: 5. This CDR3 is built from 12 residues. Germline values: CDR1 MDHEN, CDR2 SYDVKM. The CDR3 nucleotides read TGTGCCAGCAGTCGACAGGGATTCGAGCAGTTCTTC. Its translation is CASSRQGFEQFF.